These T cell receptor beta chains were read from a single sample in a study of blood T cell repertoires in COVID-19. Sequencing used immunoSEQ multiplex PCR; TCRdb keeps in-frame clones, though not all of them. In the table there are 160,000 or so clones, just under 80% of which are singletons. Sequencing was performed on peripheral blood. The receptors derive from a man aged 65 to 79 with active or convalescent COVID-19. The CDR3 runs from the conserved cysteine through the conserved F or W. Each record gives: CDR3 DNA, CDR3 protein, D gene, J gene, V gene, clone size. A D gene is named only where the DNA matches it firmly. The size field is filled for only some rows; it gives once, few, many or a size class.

DNA: TGTGCCAGCAGTGAATGGGGACAGGAAGCTTTCTTT
CDR3: CASSEWGQEAFF
D: TRBD1
J: TRBJ1-1
V: TRBV6-1
size: .

DNA: TGTGCCACCAGCGCGCGGACTTCGAACACCGGGGAGCTGTTTTTT
CDR3: CATSARTSNTGELFF
D: .
J: TRBJ2-2
V: TRBV15
size: .

DNA: TGTGCCAGCAGCTCACAAAATCGGGTCGGAGGGTACACTGAAGCTTTCTTT
CDR3: CASSSQNRVGGYTEAFF
D: .
J: TRBJ1-1
V: TRBV7-8
size: .

DNA: TGTGCCTGGAGTGTTCAACAGGGTTTGGCAGCTTTCTTT
CDR3: CAWSVQQGLAAFF
D: .
J: TRBJ1-1
V: TRBV30
size: few

DNA: TGTGCCTGGAGTCCCGGGCCCTCGGGTCGGGGGTCGGAGACCCAGTACTTC
CDR3: CAWSPGPSGRGSETQYF
D: .
J: TRBJ2-5
V: TRBV30
size: .

DNA: TGTGCCAGCAGTCAGAGACAGGGGAGAGGTAGACATTCACCCCTCCACTTT
CDR3: CASSQRQGRGRHSPLHF
D: TRBD1
J: TRBJ1-6
V: TRBV6-6
size: .

DNA: TGTGCCAGCACTCCTGAGCGGGCGGTCCAAGAGACCCAGTACTTC
CDR3: CASTPERAVQETQYF
D: .
J: TRBJ2-5
V: TRBV7-2
size: .

DNA: TGTGCCAGTAGTGAGGGGGGGCGCGACTACGAGCAGTACTTC
CDR3: CASSEGGRDYEQYF
D: .
J: TRBJ2-7
V: TRBV19
size: .

DNA: TGTGCCAGCAGCTCACGGACTAGCGGGGATACGCAGTATTTT
CDR3: CASSSRTSGDTQYF
D: TRBD2
J: TRBJ2-3
V: TRBV5-4
size: .

DNA: TGTGCCAGCAGCCACTTGCTAGCGGGTCATTCGACCGTTCGCTACGAGCAGTACTTC
CDR3: CASSHLLAGHSTVRYEQYF
D: TRBD2
J: TRBJ2-7
V: TRBV14
size: .

DNA: TGTGCCAGCTCACCGGAGGACCTTAAAGCTTTCTTT
CDR3: CASSPEDLKAFF
D: .
J: TRBJ1-1
V: TRBV18
size: few

DNA: TGTGCCAGCAGTTTAGGGGGCAACTACGAGCAGTACTTC
CDR3: CASSLGGNYEQYF
D: .
J: TRBJ2-7
V: TRBV27
size: .

DNA: TGCGCCAGCAGCCCGCAACATCTGGGCCCCACCGGGGAGCTGTTTTTT
CDR3: CASSPQHLGPTGELFF
D: .
J: TRBJ2-2
V: TRBV4-1
size: once

DNA: TGTGCCAGCTCCCCCCTAGGTTCGCCCCTCACGCAGTATTTT
CDR3: CASSPLGSPLTQYF
D: .
J: TRBJ2-3
V: TRBV9
size: .

DNA: TGTGCCAGCAGCTTGCGGGGGGAGGTTGAAAAACTGTTTTTT
CDR3: CASSLRGEVEKLFF
D: .
J: TRBJ1-4
V: TRBV11-2
size: .

DNA: TGTGCCAGTAGGCACGGGACGACAGGTTCACCCCTCCACTTT
CDR3: CASRHGTTGSPLHF
D: .
J: TRBJ1-6
V: TRBV19
size: .

DNA: TGTGCCAGCATCCCCTTCCGGGACTATCTTGATCAGCCCCAGCATTTT
CDR3: CASIPFRDYLDQPQHF
D: .
J: TRBJ1-5
V: TRBV2
size: .

DNA: TGTGCCAGCAGCCAGGGCAATCAGCCCCAGCATTTT
CDR3: CASSQGNQPQHF
D: .
J: TRBJ1-5
V: TRBV12-3/TRBV12-4
size: .

DNA: TGTGCCAGCAGTTTAGGGCTGCCCGGCACAGATACGCAGTATTTT
CDR3: CASSLGLPGTDTQYF
D: .
J: TRBJ2-3
V: TRBV28
size: .

DNA: TGTGCCAGCATCCCCGGGTCCCTGAACACTGAAGCTTTCTTT
CDR3: CASIPGSLNTEAFF
D: .
J: TRBJ1-1
V: TRBV6-5
size: .

DNA: TGTGCCAGCAGCTTGTGGGACTACTACTCCTACGAGCAGTACTTC
CDR3: CASSLWDYYSYEQYF
D: TRBD2
J: TRBJ2-7
V: TRBV5-4
size: .

DNA: TGTGCCAGCAGTGAAGCCGGACAGGGTACCTACGAGCAGTACTTC
CDR3: CASSEAGQGTYEQYF
D: TRBD1
J: TRBJ2-7
V: TRBV6-1
size: .

DNA: TGTGCCAGCAGCTTAAGACAGGGGGCGGCGGAGACCCAGTACTTC
CDR3: CASSLRQGAAETQYF
D: TRBD1
J: TRBJ2-5
V: TRBV7-9
size: .

DNA: TGTGCCTATGGGACTAGCGCGAGCACAGATACGCAGTATTTT
CDR3: CAYGTSASTDTQYF
D: TRBD2
J: TRBJ2-3
V: TRBV30
size: .

DNA: TGTGCCAGCAGCCAGATAGCGGGAGGGATCTACAATGAGCAGTTCTTC
CDR3: CASSQIAGGIYNEQFF
D: TRBD2
J: TRBJ2-1
V: TRBV3-1/TRBV3-2
size: .

DNA: TGTGCCACCTCTGGACAGGGAGATCAAGAAGCTTTCTTT
CDR3: CATSGQGDQEAFF
D: TRBD1
J: TRBJ1-1
V: TRBV15
size: .

DNA: TGTGCCAGCAGCTCCCAAGCGGGCTGGGGTCGAAGGAACGGCTACACCTTC
CDR3: CASSSQAGWGRRNGYTF
D: .
J: TRBJ1-2
V: TRBV7-2
size: few

DNA: TGTGCCATCAGTGAGCCTCTTACAGGGGCGGGTAGAAACACTGAAGCTTTCTTT
CDR3: CAISEPLTGAGRNTEAFF
D: TRBD1
J: TRBJ1-1
V: TRBV10-3
size: .

DNA: TGTGCCAGCAGGACGTCCGGGACAGGGAACTATGGCTACACCTTC
CDR3: CASRTSGTGNYGYTF
D: TRBD1
J: TRBJ1-2
V: TRBV7-9
size: .

DNA: TGTGCCAGCTCCCTCGCTACTAAAGCGGGAGTAATCTACAATGAGCAGTTCTTC
CDR3: CASSLATKAGVIYNEQFF
D: TRBD2
J: TRBJ2-1
V: TRBV18
size: .

DNA: TGTGCCAGCAGCTTGGGGCTAGCGGGGGCCGATACGCAGTATTTT
CDR3: CASSLGLAGADTQYF
D: TRBD2
J: TRBJ2-3
V: TRBV5-8
size: once

DNA: TGTGCCAGCTCACTGGACAGGGAAGGCTACACCTTC
CDR3: CASSLDREGYTF
D: TRBD1
J: TRBJ1-2
V: TRBV18
size: .

DNA: TGTGCCAGCAGCACCCGACTAGGCGATGAGCAGTTCTTC
CDR3: CASSTRLGDEQFF
D: .
J: TRBJ2-1
V: TRBV5-5
size: .

DNA: TGTGCCAGTAGTCGAGGGGGCAATGAGCAGTTCTTC
CDR3: CASSRGGNEQFF
D: .
J: TRBJ2-1
V: TRBV19
size: .

DNA: TGCGCCAGCAGCCCCCCCCCGGAGACCTACGAGCAGTACTTC
CDR3: CASSPPPETYEQYF
D: .
J: TRBJ2-7
V: TRBV4-1
size: once

DNA: TGTGCCAGCAGCTTCGCCGGGGCCATTTTAGGGGGCCACGAGCAGTACTTC
CDR3: CASSFAGAILGGHEQYF
D: TRBD1
J: TRBJ2-7
V: TRBV7-8
size: .

DNA: TGTGCCAGCAGCTCGGGACTAGCGCCTCAAGAGACCCAGTACTTC
CDR3: CASSSGLAPQETQYF
D: TRBD2
J: TRBJ2-5
V: TRBV11-3
size: .

DNA: TGCGCCAGCAGCGAGTCTTCCGGGACTAGTAATACGCAGTATTTT
CDR3: CASSESSGTSNTQYF
D: TRBD2
J: TRBJ2-3
V: TRBV5-1
size: .

DNA: TGCAGTGCTAGAGTCTCCCACGAGCAGTACTTC
CDR3: CSARVSHEQYF
D: .
J: TRBJ2-7
V: TRBV20-1
size: .

DNA: TGTGCCAGCAGCTTAATGCCCGGGGGGGCGGAGACCCAGTACTTC
CDR3: CASSLMPGGAETQYF
D: TRBD2
J: TRBJ2-5
V: TRBV11-2
size: .

DNA: TGTGCCAGCAGTTCCCGACAGGGGGACTATGGCTACACCTTC
CDR3: CASSSRQGDYGYTF
D: TRBD1
J: TRBJ1-2
V: TRBV27
size: .

DNA: TGTGCCTGGAGTCCTCCGGCAGGGGACGAAAAACTGTTTTTT
CDR3: CAWSPPAGDEKLFF
D: .
J: TRBJ1-4
V: TRBV30
size: .

DNA: TGTGCCAGCAGTGAACGACAGAACACTGAAGCTTTCTTT
CDR3: CASSERQNTEAFF
D: .
J: TRBJ1-1
V: TRBV6-1
size: .

DNA: TGTGCCAGCTCCCCGGGGACAGAGGGCGAGCAGTACTTC
CDR3: CASSPGTEGEQYF
D: TRBD1
J: TRBJ2-7
V: TRBV18
size: .

DNA: TGTGCCTGGAGTAACTCGGGGAGAACTGAAGCTTTCTTT
CDR3: CAWSNSGRTEAFF
D: .
J: TRBJ1-1
V: TRBV30
size: many

DNA: TGTGCCAGCAGCGTAACCGCCGGGGGGGTAGGGTATGGTCCCTACGAGCAGTACTTC
CDR3: CASSVTAGGVGYGPYEQYF
D: TRBD2
J: TRBJ2-7
V: TRBV9
size: .

DNA: TGTGCCAGCCATCCCGGGGGGACAGATACGCAGTATTTT
CDR3: CASHPGGTDTQYF
D: TRBD2
J: TRBJ2-3
V: TRBV6-5
size: .

DNA: TGCGCCAGCAGCTTGGCCCCCGATCAGCCCCAGCATTTT
CDR3: CASSLAPDQPQHF
D: .
J: TRBJ1-5
V: TRBV5-1
size: .

DNA: TGCGCCAGCAGCAGAGACAGGGGGTTGGAAAACGAGCAGTACTTC
CDR3: CASSRDRGLENEQYF
D: TRBD1
J: TRBJ2-7
V: TRBV5-1
size: .

DNA: TGCGCCAGCAGCGGGGGACAGCTGAACACTGAAGCTTTCTTT
CDR3: CASSGGQLNTEAFF
D: TRBD1
J: TRBJ1-1
V: TRBV5-1
size: .

DNA: TGTGCCAGCACCCGGGGGACCCCTAATACGCAGTATTTT
CDR3: CASTRGTPNTQYF
D: .
J: TRBJ2-3
V: TRBV7-9
size: few